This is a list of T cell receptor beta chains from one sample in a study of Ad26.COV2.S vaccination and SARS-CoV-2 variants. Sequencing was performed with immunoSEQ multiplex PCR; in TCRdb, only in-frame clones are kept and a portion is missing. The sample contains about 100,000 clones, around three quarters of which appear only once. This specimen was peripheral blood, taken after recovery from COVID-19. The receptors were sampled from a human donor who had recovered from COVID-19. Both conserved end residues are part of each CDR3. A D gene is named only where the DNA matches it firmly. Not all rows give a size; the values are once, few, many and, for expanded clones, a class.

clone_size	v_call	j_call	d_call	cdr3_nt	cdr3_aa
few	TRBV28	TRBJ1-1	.	TGTGCCAGCAGTCAGATAGCCAGGCGAATGAACACTGAAGCTTTCTTT	CASSQIARRMNTEAFF
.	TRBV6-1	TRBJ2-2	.	TGTGCCAGCAGTGAAGCGCGGCAGGGAGGCACCGGGGAGCTGTTTTTT	CASSEARQGGTGELFF
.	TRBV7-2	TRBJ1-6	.	TGTGCCAGCAGCTTAGGCTATAATTCACCCCTCCACTTT	CASSLGYNSPLHF
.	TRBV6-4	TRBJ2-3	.	TGTGCCAGCAGGCCAGAGGGGGGGTTCACAGATACGCAGTATTTT	CASRPEGGFTDTQYF
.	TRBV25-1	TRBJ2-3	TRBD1	TGTGCCAGCAGTGAGGGACAGGGGCCGTTAGATACGCAGTATTTT	CASSEGQGPLDTQYF
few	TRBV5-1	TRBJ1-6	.	TGCGCCAGCAGCTTGGAGGCAGGGCCATCACCCCTCCACTTT	CASSLEAGPSPLHF
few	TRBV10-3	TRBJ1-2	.	TGTGCCATCGGAACAGGAGGGATTAACTATGGCTACACCTTC	CAIGTGGINYGYTF
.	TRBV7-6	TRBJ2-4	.	TGTGCCAGCAGCCCTAGCGTACCAGGGGAAGGGAAAAACATTCAGTACTTC	CASSPSVPGEGKNIQYF
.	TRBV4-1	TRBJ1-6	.	TGCGCCAGCAGCCAAGGGACCGGGACCAATTCACCCCTCCACTTT	CASSQGTGTNSPLHF
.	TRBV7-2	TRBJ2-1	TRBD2	TGTGCCAGCAGCTTTAGCGGGGGGGACTACAATGAGCAGTTCTTC	CASSFSGGDYNEQFF
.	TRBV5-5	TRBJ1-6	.	TGTGCCAGCAGCTTGGTTGGGCAGTACTCCTATAATTCACCCCTCCACTTT	CASSLVGQYSYNSPLHF
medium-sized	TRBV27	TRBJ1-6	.	TGTGCCAGCAGTTTACGGGATGATTCACCCCTCCACTTT	CASSLRDDSPLHF
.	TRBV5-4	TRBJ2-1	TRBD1	TGTGCCAGCAGCTCGGGACAGGGGGCTTGGAATGAGCAGTTCTTC	CASSSGQGAWNEQFF
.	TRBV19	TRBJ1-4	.	TGTGCCAGTAGTACGCGGGACCCATCTAGTCGGTCTAATGAAAAACTGTTTTTT	CASSTRDPSSRSNEKLFF
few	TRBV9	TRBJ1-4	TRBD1	TGTGCCAGCAGCGTAGGGGACAGGGACAATGAAAAACTGTTTTTT	CASSVGDRDNEKLFF
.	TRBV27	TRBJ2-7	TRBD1	TGTGCCAGCAGTTCCAGGTTGGGGACAGGGAGTGAGCAGTACTTC	CASSSRLGTGSEQYF
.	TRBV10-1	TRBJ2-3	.	TGCGCCAGCAGTGAGTCTGCGGGTGCGCAGTATTTT	CASSESAGAQYF
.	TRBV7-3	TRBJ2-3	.	TGTGCCAGCAGCCTACAGGGAGGTGGCGGAGATACGCAGTATTTT	CASSLQGGGGDTQYF
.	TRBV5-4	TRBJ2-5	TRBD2	TGTGCCAGCAGCCCCGGACTAGCGGGTCTCCAAGAGACCCAGTACTTC	CASSPGLAGLQETQYF
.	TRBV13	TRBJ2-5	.	TGTGCCAGCAGCTTCGGGGGGCGTTTGGAGACCCAGTACTTC	CASSFGGRLETQYF
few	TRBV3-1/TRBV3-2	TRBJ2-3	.	TGTGCCAGCAGCCAGCAGGCCTTCTCCAAGGATACGCAGTATTTT	CASSQQAFSKDTQYF
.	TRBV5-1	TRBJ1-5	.	TGCGCCAGCAGCTTGGGCACCCATGGCAATCAGCCCCAGCATTTT	CASSLGTHGNQPQHF
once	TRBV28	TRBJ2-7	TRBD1	TGTGCCAGCAGTGACCCCCCGGGACAGGGTTTCTACGAGCAGTACTTC	CASSDPPGQGFYEQYF
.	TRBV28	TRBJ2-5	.	TGTGCCAGCAGCTTAGCGGCCCCGACCCAGTACTTC	CASSLAAPTQYF
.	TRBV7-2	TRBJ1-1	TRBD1	TGTGCCAGCAGCGGGAGACAGGGGGCGAGGACTGAAGCTTTCTTT	CASSGRQGARTEAFF
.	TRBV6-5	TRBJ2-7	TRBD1	TGTGCCGTATCAATAGGGACAGCTTCCTACGAGCAGTACTTC	CAVSIGTASYEQYF
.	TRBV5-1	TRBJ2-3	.	TGCGCCAGCAGCCTCGGTGAGTCCTCTGTCACAGATACGCAGTATTTT	CASSLGESSVTDTQYF
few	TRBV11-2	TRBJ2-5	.	TGTGCCAGCAGCTTAGGGGACCAAGAGACCCAGTACTTC	CASSLGDQETQYF
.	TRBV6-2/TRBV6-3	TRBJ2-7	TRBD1	TGTGCCAGCAGTCGAACCGGGACAGACTCCTACGAGCAGTACTTC	CASSRTGTDSYEQYF
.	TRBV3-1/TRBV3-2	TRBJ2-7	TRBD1	TGTGCCAGCAGCCGGGGACAGGGAGGGAGTTCCTACGAGCAGTACTTC	CASSRGQGGSSYEQYF
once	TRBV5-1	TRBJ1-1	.	TGCGCCAGCAGCTTGGTTTTGTCAGGCGGCCGTCAGGTGGCTTTCTTT	CASSLVLSGGRQVAFF
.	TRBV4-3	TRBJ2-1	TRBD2	TGCGCCAGCAGCCAAGAGGGGGGGTCCTACAATGAGCAGTTCTTC	CASSQEGGSYNEQFF
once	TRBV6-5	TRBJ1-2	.	TGTGCCAGCATAGCAGGGAAGTACACTTATGGCTACACCTTC	CASIAGKYTYGYTF
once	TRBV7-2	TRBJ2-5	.	TGTGCCAGCAGCTTCTCGGAGGGGCTCGGGGAGACCCAGTACTTC	CASSFSEGLGETQYF
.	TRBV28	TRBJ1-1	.	TGTGCCAGCAGTTTAGGAACCTTGGGCACTGAAGCTTTCTTT	CASSLGTLGTEAFF
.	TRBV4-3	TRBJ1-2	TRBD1	TGCGCCAGCAGCCTTCTTACCGGGACAGGCGGCTACACCTTC	CASSLLTGTGGYTF
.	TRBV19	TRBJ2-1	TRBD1	TGTGCCAGTAGTGTGGACAGGGGCGATGAGCAGTTCTTC	CASSVDRGDEQFF
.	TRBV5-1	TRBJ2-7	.	TGTGCCAGCAGCTTGGAAGGGTGGAACGAGCAGTACTTC	CASSLEGWNEQYF
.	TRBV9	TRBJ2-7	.	TGTGCCAGCAGCCAAGGGCCGACTGGAGCCTACGAGCAGTACTTC	CASSQGPTGAYEQYF
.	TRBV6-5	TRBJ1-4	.	TGTGCCAGCAGTTCTGGGGGGTTTAATGAAAAACTGTTTTTT	CASSSGGFNEKLFF
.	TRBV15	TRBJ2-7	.	TGTGCCACCAGCAGTGGTCAGGGGCGCGAGCAGTACTTC	CATSSGQGREQYF
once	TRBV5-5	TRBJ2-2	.	TGTGCCAGCAGCTTGGAAGCAAGAGGGACCGGGGAGCTGTTTTTT	CASSLEARGTGELFF
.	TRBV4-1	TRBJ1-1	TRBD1	TGCGCCAGCAGCCAAGCCGCCAGGGGGCACACTGAAGCTTTCTTT	CASSQAARGHTEAFF
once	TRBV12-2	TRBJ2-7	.	TGTGCAAGTCGCTTAGAGCCCGGGACAGGGGGGCTCGAGCAGTACTTC	CASRLEPGTGGLEQYF
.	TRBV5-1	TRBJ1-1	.	TGCGCCAGCAGCTTGTACAGGAACACTGAAGCTTTCTTT	CASSLYRNTEAFF
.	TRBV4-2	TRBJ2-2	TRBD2	TGTGCCAGCAGCCAAGAACCTCTAGCGGGGGCCTTGAACACCGGGGAGCTGTTTTTT	CASSQEPLAGALNTGELFF
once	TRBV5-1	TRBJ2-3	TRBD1	TGCGCCAGCAGCTTGGGCGGGACAGGGGAGTATTTT	CASSLGGTGEYF
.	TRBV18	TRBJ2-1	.	TGTGCCAGCTCACAGCAGGGAAACAATGAGCAGTTCTTC	CASSQQGNNEQFF